The T cell receptor (beta chain) described here comes from a study of brain T cells in children with intractable seizures. Looked up from germline, CDR1 is MNHEY and CDR2 is SVGAGI. The CDR3 is made up of 15 amino acids. Trimming took 7 bases from V and 4 from J, leaving 19 bases between them. Assay: immunoSEQ multiplex PCR; the TCRdb copy retains only in-frame clones and omits some. The sample shows under 400,000 clones, roughly 92% of them seen only once. Specified time point: blood from clinic visit 5 months post-surgery; TSC patient then seizure free. This sequence was found in a boy under two years old with tuberous sclerosis and intractable seizures. This chain joins TRBV6-5 and TRBJ2-5; perhaps TRBD2 as D (7 bases). The starting material was peripheral blood, obtained roughly 5 months after surgery. This CDR3 reads CASTWTVGGLETQYF. The DNA for the CDR3 is TGTGCCAGCACCTGGACTGTCGGGGGGCTAGAGACCCAGTACTTC.